This TCR beta chain was identified in a study of cytomegalovirus exposure and HLA in healthy donors. The overall study: The same platform was used for the 100 to 150 validation repertoires and the roughly 730 first-cohort repertoires, a later analysis reported.

About this clone itself: Its antigen remains unknown.

After removal of 4 bases from V and 6 bases from J, the junction contained 5 bases not matched to a gene. Germline V gives CDR1 GTSNPN, CDR2 SVGIG (reference sequence). The CDR3 totals 14 residues. General study points: TCR beta chains numbering some 160 were designated cytomegalovirus-associated.

Measured with immunoSEQ multiplex PCR; TCRdb has only the in-frame clones, and not every one. The profile covers some 120,000 clones, with roughly 95% appearing a single time and about 1.7% taken by the ten largest. The sequencing sample was made of PBMCs. This TCR came from a man younger than 30 in good health and CMV-seronegative. The chain joins TRBV30 to TRBJ2-2; 10 nucleotides match TRBD1. The CDR3 sequence is CAWNRDRGAGELFF. The DNA of the CDR3 is TGTGCCTGGAACCGGGACAGGGGAGCCGGGGAGCTGTTTTTT.